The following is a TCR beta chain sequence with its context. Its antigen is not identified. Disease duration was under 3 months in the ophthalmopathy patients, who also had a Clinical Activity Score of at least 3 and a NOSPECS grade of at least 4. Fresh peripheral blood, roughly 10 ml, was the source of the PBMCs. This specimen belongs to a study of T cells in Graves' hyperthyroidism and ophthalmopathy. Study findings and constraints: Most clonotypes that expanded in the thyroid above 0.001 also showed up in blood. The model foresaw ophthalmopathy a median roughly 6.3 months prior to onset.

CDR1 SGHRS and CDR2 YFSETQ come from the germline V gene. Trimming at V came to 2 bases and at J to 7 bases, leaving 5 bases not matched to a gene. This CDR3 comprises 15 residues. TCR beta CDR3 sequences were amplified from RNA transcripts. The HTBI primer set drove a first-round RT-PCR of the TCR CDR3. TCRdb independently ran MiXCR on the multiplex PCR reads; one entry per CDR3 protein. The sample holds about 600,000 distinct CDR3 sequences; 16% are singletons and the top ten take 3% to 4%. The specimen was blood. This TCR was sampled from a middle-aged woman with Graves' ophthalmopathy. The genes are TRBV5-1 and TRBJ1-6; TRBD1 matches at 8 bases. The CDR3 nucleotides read TGCGCCAGCAGCTTAGACAGGGGTGTGAATTCACCCCTCCACTTT. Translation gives CASSLDRGVNSPLHF. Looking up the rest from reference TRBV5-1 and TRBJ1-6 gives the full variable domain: KAGVTQTPRYLIKTRGQQVTLSCSPISGHRSVSWYQQTPGQGLQFLFEYFSETQRNKGNFPGRFSGRQFSNSRSEMNVSTLELGDSALYLCASSLDRGVNSPLHFGNGTRLTVT.